This T cell receptor beta chain was recovered during a study of T cell responses to AZD1222 COVID-19 vaccine. Whole-study findings and limits: It was only after the peak T cell response that any repertoires were sampled. Researchers report vaccine-associated CD4 TCRs spanning spike, with dominance at 160-218 and 743-854. Seropositivity was recorded at baseline in only a handful of AZD1222 recipients.

Concerning this clone: What it binds is not known.

CDR1 is LGHDT, CDR2 YNNKEL, per germline (reference sequence). The CDR3 has 11 residues. Trimming left V 6 bases short and J 10 bases short, with 12 bases between. The table came from immunoSEQ multiplex PCR; TCRdb's copy has only in-frame clones and leaves some out. Here the sample spans around 140,000 clones, 90% to 95% being singletons. The sequence was obtained from an adult in good health. Specimen: peripheral blood, collected on day 0 of AZD1222 vaccination. The chain has TRBV3-1 (or the pseudogene TRBV3-2) and TRBJ1-2; D perhaps matches TRBD1 (5 bases). The DNA of the CDR3 is TGTGCCAGCAGGCGAGGGGCGAACTACACCTTC. Encoded protein: CASRRGANYTF.